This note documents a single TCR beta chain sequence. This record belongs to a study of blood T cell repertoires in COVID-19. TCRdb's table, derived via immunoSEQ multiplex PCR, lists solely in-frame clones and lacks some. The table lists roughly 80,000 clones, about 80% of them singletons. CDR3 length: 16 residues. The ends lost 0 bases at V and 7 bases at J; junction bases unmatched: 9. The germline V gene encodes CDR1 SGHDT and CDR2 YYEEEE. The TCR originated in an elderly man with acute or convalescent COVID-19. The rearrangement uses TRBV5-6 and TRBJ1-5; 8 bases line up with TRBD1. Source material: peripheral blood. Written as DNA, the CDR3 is TGTGCCAGCAGCTTGGGGGCAGGGGGCCTAGGGCAGCCCCAGCATTTT. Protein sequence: CASSLGAGGLGQPQHF.